This note documents a single TCR beta chain sequence. This record comes from a study of blood T cell repertoires in COVID-19. Study background: Material from acute and convalescent COVID-19 was sourced from the United States, Italy and Spain. PBMCs, B-cell-depleted T cells, or T cells were the source of the cDNA or gDNA that made up the material.

Under the authors' procedure: Amplified reference gene primers provided the basis for estimating nucleated cell counts. Sequenced by immunoSEQ multiplex PCR; TCRdb stores in-frame clones only, minus some. That table gives V, J and clone size, and the DNA gave D and trimming. The sample lists some 140,000 clones, around 87% occurring once. Germline loops: CDR1 DFQATT, CDR2 SNEGSKA (reference sequence). CDR3 size: 18 residues. The V segment lost 3 bases and the J segment 5 bases; nucleotides outside the gene matches: 15. This TCR derives from a woman in her forties or fifties who had recovered from COVID-19. The rearrangement uses TRBV20-1 and TRBJ2-3; 12 nucleotides line up with TRBD2. The sequenced sample was peripheral blood. The CDR3 region has the DNA TGCAGTGCTAGTATACCTAGCGGGAGGGTCTTCACACGAGATACGCAGTATTTT. Translating it yields CSASIPSGRVFTRDTQYF.